This T cell receptor (beta chain) was found in a study of shared clonotypes between healthy human individuals. CDR1 and CDR2 from the germline V gene are GTSNPN and SVGIG (reference sequence). Trimming removed 3 bases from V and 0 bases from J, with 9 bases in between. The CDR3 totals 14 residues. The naive CD8 subset, CD45RO-negative cells positively selected for CCR7, excluded terminally differentiated effector memory CD45RA+ cells. Clones were sequenced by immunoSEQ multiplex PCR, and TCRdb holds only the in-frame ones, with some missing. The sample comprises about 2.1 million clones, around 93% of which are singletons, and roughly 1.7% rests with the top ten.

The sequence was collected from a man aged 18-30 years in good health. Some clones in this sample may be carry-over from other donors' samples. V is TRBV30 and J is TRBJ2-4; D unresolved. The sequencing input was naive CD8+ T cells from PBMCs. In DNA, the CDR3 is TGTGCCTGGAGGGGGTTTCTAGCCAAAAACATTCAGTACTTC. It translates to CAWRGFLAKNIQYF. Variable domain in full (rest from reference TRBV30 and TRBJ2-4): SQTIHQWPATLVQPVGSPLSLECTVEGTSNPNLYWYRQAAGRGLQLLFYSVGIGQISSEVPQNLSASRPQDRQFILSSKKLLLSDSGFYLCAWRGFLAKNIQYFGAGTRLSVL.